These 29 T cell receptor beta chains were all obtained from the same sample, sequenced in a study of blood T cell repertoires in COVID-19 (dated by TCRdb to 2019 to 2021). Library preparation used the immunoSEQ multiplex PCR assay. As stored in TCRdb, this immuneACCESS dataset retains in-frame rearrangements with V and J assigned. A fraction of the clones does not appear; measured against another copy, unresolved V genes explain less than half of the discrepancy, and the remainder lacks a known reason. The sample records some 87,000 clones, more than 65% of which are singletons. The ten largest clones capture around 20% of the sample. Source material: peripheral blood. These receptors were taken from a woman older than 75 with active or convalescent COVID-19.

The V and J genes are TRBV10-3 and TRBJ1-5; 7 bases are shared with TRBD1. Per germline, CDR1 ENHRY and CDR2 SYGVKD. This CDR3 is built from 15 residues. Losses at the gene ends were 2 bases for V and 4 bases for J; bases not matched to a gene: 5. The CDR3, as DNA: TGTGCCATCAGTGAGGCCAGGGGGGATAATCAGCCCCAGCATTTT. This gives the protein CAISEARGDNQPQHF.

A few counts support this clone. The J gene is TRBJ1-5, the V gene TRBV19; D possibly corresponds to TRBD1 (5 bases). V gave up 7 bases and J gave up 2 bases, with 15 bases separating them. The CDR3 length is 15 residues. Looked up from germline, CDR1 is LNHDA and CDR2 is SQIVND (reference sequence). CDR3 in DNA: TGTGCCAGTAACATGGTCGGAGGGGGCAATCAGCCCCAGCATTTT. It specifies CASNMVGGGNQPQHF.

V is TRBV9 and J is TRBJ2-7, with a weak D call TRBD2 (5 bases). Germline CDR1 is SGDLS and CDR2 is YYNGEE. The V gene lost 0 bases and the J gene lost 3 bases, with 7 bases spanning the gap. The CDR3 runs to 13 residues. The CDR3 DNA sequence: TGTGCCAGCAGCGTAGGCCGGGACTACGAGCAGTACTTC. This sequence encodes CASSVGRDYEQYF.

This rearrangement joins TRBV21-1 to TRBJ1-1; the D call in the table, TRBD1, was not verified against the DNA. TRBV21-1 is assigned pseudogene status. This CDR3 comprises 15 residues. The CDR3 DNA reads as TGTGCCAGCAGCATCAGACAGATATGGAACACTGAAGCTTTCTTT. Translation: CASSIRQIWNTEAFF.

J is TRBJ1-3 and V is TRBV7-2, with TRBD1 as a possible D gene (5 bases). The V end was cut by 1 base, the J end by 2 bases, with 9 bases between. CDR3 size: 15 residues. From germline, CDR1 is SGHTA and CDR2 FQGNSA. The CDR3: CASSLGGAAGNTIYF. DNA of the CDR3: TGTGCCAGCAGCTTAGGCGGGGCTGCTGGAAACACCATATATTTT.

The chain carries TRBV27 and TRBJ2-1; 14 bases align to TRBD2. The CDR3 spans 16 residues. CDR1 is MNHEY, CDR2 SMNVEV, per germline (reference sequence). J was trimmed by 10 bases and V by 4 bases; bases with no gene match: 9. This CDR3 is CASSSQGLAGESEQFF. CDR3 in DNA: TGTGCCAGCAGTTCCCAGGGACTAGCGGGGGAATCCGAGCAGTTCTTC.

This chain links TRBV4-1 with TRBJ1-5; TRBD1 agrees at 11 bases. Germline V gives CDR1 MGHRA, CDR2 YSYEKL. The CDR3 has 16 amino acids. With 0 bases clipped from V and 7 bases from J, the junction kept 5 bases outside the gene matches. For the CDR3, the DNA is TGCGCCAGCAGCCAAGAAGGACAGGGGGCTGGGCAGCCCCAGCATTTT. This translates into CASSQEGQGAGQPQHF.

The rearrangement joins TRBV18 to TRBJ1-1, with D unclear. Germline V gene sequence: CDR1 KGHSH, CDR2 LQKENI. This CDR3 is 13 amino acids long. Between the trimmed V and J ends, which lost 8 bases and 5 bases, there was a span of 15 bases. CDR3 region: CASESGGRTEAFF. The CDR3 bases are TGTGCCAGCGAGAGCGGAGGGAGGACTGAAGCTTTCTTT.

This chain joins TRBV28 and TRBJ1-4, with D possibly matching TRBD1 (6 bases). V lost 6 bases to trimming and J lost 8 bases, with 16 bases between them. From germline, CDR1 is MDHEN and CDR2 SYDVKM. This CDR3 has 14 amino acids. The CDR3 DNA reads as TGTGCCAGCAGCCGAAACAGGGAGGGGGAAAAACTGTTTTTT. Protein product: CASSRNREGEKLFF.

The count of this clone is one. The J gene is TRBJ2-2, the V gene TRBV7-2, with 7 bases aligning to TRBD1. Per the germline V gene, CDR1 is SGHTA and CDR2 is FQGNSA. Trimming removed 0 bases from V and 5 bases from J; junction bases left unmatched: 6. This CDR3 region has 16 residues. CDR3 DNA sequence: TGTGCCAGCAGCTTAGCCGCTTTGACAGGGACCGGGGAGCTGTTTTTT. This codes for CASSLAALTGTGELFF. The variable domain in full, with the rest retrieved from reference TRBV7-2 and TRBJ2-2, is GAGVSQSPSNKVTEKGKDVELRCDPISGHTALYWYRQSLGQGLEFLIYFQGNSAPDKSGLPSDRFSAERTGGSVSTLTIQRTQQEDSAVYLCASSLAALTGTGELFFGEGSRLTVL.

This clone was seen once. The V and J genes are TRBV7-5 and TRBJ2-4; TRBD1 is the table's D call and was not checked against the DNA. TRBV7-5 has pseudogene status. The CDR3 covers 17 residues. CDR3 in DNA: TGTGCCAGAAGCCGAGCCGGGACACAACCCTTCAAAAACATTCAGTACTTC. This gives the protein CARSRAGTQPFKNIQYF.

The V and J genes are TRBV7-9 and TRBJ1-2, with D possibly TRBD1 on 6 matching bases. CDR1 is SEHNR and CDR2 is FQNEAQ in the germline V gene (reference sequence). V was pared by 5 bases and J by 8 bases, with 15 bases between. CDR3 length: 13 residues. The CDR3 loop reads CASSTAGERGYTF. CDR3 in DNA: TGTGCCAGCAGCACCGCAGGGGAGCGAGGCTACACCTTC.

The chain is built from TRBV2 and TRBJ2-1; tentatively, D is TRBD2 (7 bases). Trimming removed 7 bases from V and 1 base from J, with 8 bases in between. There are 13 residues in the CDR3. Germline CDR1 is SNHLY and CDR2 is FYNNEI. CDR3: CASKGGSYNEQFF. CDR3 sequence (DNA): TGTGCCAGCAAGGGGGGGTCCTACAATGAGCAGTTCTTC. The complete variable domain, with remaining parts taken from reference TRBV2 and TRBJ2-1, reads EPEVTQTPSHQVTQMGQEVILRCVPISNHLYFYWYRQILGQKVEFLVSFYNNEISEKSEIFDDQFSVERPDGSNFTLKIRSTKLEDSAMYFCASKGGSYNEQFFGPGTRLTVL.

This chain uses TRBV6-1 with TRBJ1-5; a possible D gene is TRBD1 (5 bases). Trimming took off 0 bases at V and 2 bases at J, with 11 bases between the two ends. The CDR3 runs 16 residues. Germline CDR1 and CDR2: MNHNS and SASEGT. The CDR3 DNA follows: TGTGCCAGCAGTGAAGCAGGGGTCCGTGGCAATCAGCCCCAGCATTTT. Translation: CASSEAGVRGNQPQHF.

This rearrangement joins TRBV19 to TRBJ1-2, with D uncertain. Germline lookup yields CDR1 LNHDA and CDR2 SQIVND (reference sequence). The CDR3 consists of 16 residues. The V end lost 7 bases, the J end lost 1 base, and 19 bases lay between the germline ends. CDR3 sequence (DNA): TGTGCCAGTACCCCCCAAGGCGGGCAGTTTAACTATGGCTACACCTTC. The encoded protein is CASTPQGGQFNYGYTF.

This clone was recorded once. V and J are TRBV2 and TRBJ2-5; 7 nucleotides align to TRBD2. This CDR3 comprises 14 residues. Germline values: CDR1 SNHLY, CDR2 FYNNEI. V trimming: 7 bases; J trimming: 5 bases; junction bases outside the gene matches: 10. CDR3 in amino acids: CASKKLTSDETQYF. CDR3 sequence (DNA): TGTGCCAGCAAGAAACTAACTAGCGACGAGACCCAGTACTTC.

The V call is TRBV27, the J call TRBJ2-7; 11 nucleotides line up with TRBD1. V was pared by 4 bases and J by 8 bases, with 7 bases of the junction left unmatched. CDR1 and CDR2 from the germline V gene are MNHEY and SMNVEV (reference sequence). CDR3 length: 14 amino acids. Written as DNA, the CDR3 is TGTGCCAGCAGTTGGGGGACAGGGGGAATCCAGCAGTACTTC. It translates to CASSWGTGGIQQYF.

A word on this clone: A far larger clone is a single base away, which makes a read error likely. The chain carries TRBV4-1 and TRBJ1-2; D is ambiguous. Per the germline V gene, CDR1 is MGHRA and CDR2 is YSYEKL. The CDR3 is 15 amino acids. Trimming cost V 7 bases and J 0 bases, with 15 bases left between them. CDR3 sequence: CASTPLPIPNYGYTF. In DNA, the CDR3 is TGCGCCAGCACTCCACTCCCCATACCTAACTATGGCTACACCTTC.

V usage is TRBV7-9 and J usage is TRBJ1-1; possibly TRBD1 for D (5 bases). This CDR3 spans 15 amino acids. V was pared by 5 bases and J by 0 bases, with 13 bases between. Looked up from germline, CDR1 is SEHNR and CDR2 is FQNEAQ (reference sequence). CDR3 amino acids: CASSAATGLNTEAFF. The CDR3, as DNA: TGTGCCAGCAGCGCCGCCACAGGCTTGAACACTGAAGCTTTCTTT.

This clone appeared once. V gene TRBV20-1 combines with J gene TRBJ2-5, with D possibly matching TRBD1 (6 bases). CDR1 DFQATT and CDR2 SNEGSKA come from the germline V gene (reference sequence). V lost 3 bases, J lost 2 bases, and 10 bases lay in between. The CDR3 extends over 13 amino acids. Here the CDR3 DNA reads TGCAGTGCTAGTGGACAGCATCAAGAGACCCAGTACTTC. Protein sequence: CSASGQHQETQYF.

The chain couples TRBV19 to TRBJ2-1; D is possibly TRBD2 (5 bases). The CDR3 is 15 residues long. V lost 3 bases and J lost 2, with 11 bases in between. Germline V gene data show CDR1 as LNHDA and CDR2 as SQIVND (reference sequence). DNA for the CDR3: TGTGCCAGTAGTATCGGGGAAGTGGCCTACAATGAGCAGTTCTTC. This translates into CASSIGEVAYNEQFF.

This clone turned up a few times. CDR3 nucleotide sequence: TGTGCCAGTTCCACACGAAACTATGGCTACACCTTC. Its translation is CASSTRNYGYTF. The rearrangement joins TRBV19 to TRBJ1-2; D not resolved. The CDR3 runs 12 residues. V was clipped by 8 bases and J by 2 bases, with 9 bases between them. Germline V gives CDR1 LNHDA, CDR2 SQIVND (reference sequence).

The chain is built from TRBV29-1 and TRBJ2-7, with TRBD1 matching over 7 bases. The CDR3 runs 14 residues. V lost 5 bases and J lost 4; bases outside the gene matches: 11. The germline V gene encodes CDR1 SQVTM and CDR2 ANQGSEA. CDR3 coding DNA: TGCAGCGTTATACCAGGGACAGAGAATTACGAGCAGTACTTC. This translates into CSVIPGTENYEQYF.

The count of this clone is one. V is TRBV20-1 and J is TRBJ1-1, with a possible D match to TRBD1 (6 bases). The germline V gene has CDR1 DFQATT and CDR2 SNEGSKA (reference sequence). V shed 7 bases and J shed 3 bases, with 9 bases lying between them. CDR3 size: 11 residues. The DNA for the CDR3 is TGCAGTGTAGACAGGTACACTGAAGCTTTCTTT. Translating gives CSVDRYTEAFF.

V usage is TRBV19 and J usage is TRBJ1-5, with D possibly TRBD1 on 6 matching bases. Germline V CDR1 and CDR2: LNHDA, SQIVND (reference sequence). There are 14 residues in the CDR3. The V end was cut by 6 bases, the J end by 6 bases, with 15 bases between. The DNA for the CDR3 is TGTGCCAGTAGGTTACAGGGTAACAGTCAGCCCCAGCATTTT. Protein sequence: CASRLQGNSQPQHF.

The chain combines TRBV6-5 with TRBJ1-6, with 9 bases identical to TRBD1. The CDR3 runs 15 residues. Germline CDR1 reads MNHEY; CDR2 reads SVGAGI. V lost 8 bases to trimming and J lost 7 bases; unmatched junction nucleotides: 9. The CDR3 bases are TGTGCCAGCGACCGGGAGACAGGGGGGAATTCACCCCTCCACTTT. Protein: CASDRETGGNSPLHF.

This clone was detected once. The rearrangement links TRBV5-8 to TRBJ1-4; TRBD1 is a possible D gene (6 bases). The CDR3 runs to 14 residues. Trimming cost V 7 bases and J 4 bases, with 14 bases left between them. In germline, CDR1 is SGHTS, CDR2 YDEGEE. The CDR3, as DNA: TGTGCCAGCGCAATGACAGGAGTTAATGAAAAACTGTTTTTT. Translation: CASAMTGVNEKLFF.

This clone qualifies as medium-sized. The chain employs TRBV14 and TRBJ2-7; D is possibly TRBD1 (6 bases). The CDR3 sequence is 16 residues long. Trimming shortened V by 5 bases and J by 4 bases, and 21 bases separated the two germline ends. In germline, CDR1 is SGHDN, CDR2 FVKESK. The CDR3 nucleotides are TGTGCCAGCAGCTCAGGGGTCGGGACGGCTAGATACGAGCAGTACTTC. Amino acid sequence: CASSSGVGTARYEQYF. Using reference TRBV14 and TRBJ2-7 for the parts outside the CDR3, the full variable domain is EAGVTQFPSHSVIEKGQTVTLRCDPISGHDNLYWYRRVMGKEIKFLLHFVKESKQDESGMPNNRFLAERTGGTYSTLKVQPAELEDSGVYFCASSSGVGTARYEQYFGPGTRLTVT.

CDR3 sequence: CASRGQGDQPQHF. The CDR3 DNA follows: TGTGCCAGCAGAGGACAGGGGGATCAGCCCCAGCATTTT. The J gene is TRBJ1-5, the V gene TRBV12-3 or TRBV12-4; 10 bases line up with TRBD1. The CDR3 contains 13 residues. V dropped 6 bases and J dropped 5; count of bases not matched to a gene: 1.